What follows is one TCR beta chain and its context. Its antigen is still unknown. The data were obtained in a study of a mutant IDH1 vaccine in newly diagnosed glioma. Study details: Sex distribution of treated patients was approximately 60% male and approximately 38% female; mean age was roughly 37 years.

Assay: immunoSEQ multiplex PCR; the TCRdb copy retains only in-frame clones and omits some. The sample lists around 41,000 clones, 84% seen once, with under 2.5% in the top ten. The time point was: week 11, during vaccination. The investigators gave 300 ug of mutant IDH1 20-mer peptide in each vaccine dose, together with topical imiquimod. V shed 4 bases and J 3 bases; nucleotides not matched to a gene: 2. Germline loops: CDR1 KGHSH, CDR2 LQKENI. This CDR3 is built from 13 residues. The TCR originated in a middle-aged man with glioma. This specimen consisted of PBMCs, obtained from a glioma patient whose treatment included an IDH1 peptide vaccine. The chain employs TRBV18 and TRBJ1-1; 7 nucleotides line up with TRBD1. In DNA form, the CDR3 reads TGTGCCAGCTCACGGCAGGGGGACACTGAAGCTTTCTTT. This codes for CASSRQGDTEAFF. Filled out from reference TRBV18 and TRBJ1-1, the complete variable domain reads NAGVMQNPRHLVRRRGQEARLRCSPMKGHSHVYWYRQLPEEGLKFMVYLQKENIIDESGMPKERFSAEFPKEGPSILRIQQVVRGDSAAYFCASSRQGDTEAFFGQGTRLTVV.